Following are 21 T cell receptor beta chains from one sample sequenced in a study of early T cells in non-severe SARS-CoV-2 infection. TCRdb used MiXCR to reprocess the 5' RACE reads, holding one entry per CDR3 protein. The data show tens of thousands of distinct CDR3 sequences, approximately 6.2% seen once. Sequencing was done on a sample of whole blood. The receptors stem from an adult who was a healthcare worker with PCR-confirmed SARS-CoV-2 infection or an uninfected control (not recorded which).

This clonotype was detected ten times or more. The V gene is TRBV5-4, the J gene TRBJ2-3, with D tentatively TRBD2 (5 bases). The CDR3 has 14 residues. Germline V lookup: CDR1 SGHNT, CDR2 YYREEE (reference sequence). Trimming took off 2 bases at V and 5 bases at J, with 12 bases between the two ends. This chain's CDR3 is CASSLRTSLDTQYF. CDR3 DNA: TGTGCCAGCAGCTTAAGGACTTCGTTAGATACGCAGTATTTT.

This clonotype came up many times. The CDR3 DNA reads TGCAGTGCTAGACCGGGACAGGGACGATCACCCCTCCACTTT. Residues: CSARPGQGRSPLHF. The V call is TRBV20-1, the J call TRBJ1-6, with 9 bases matching TRBD1. V lost 2 bases and J lost 10; bases outside the gene matches: 6. The CDR3 is made up of 14 amino acids. Germline V gene sequence: CDR1 DFQATT, CDR2 SNEGSKA (reference sequence).

In regard to this clonotype: The junction does not match germline at one end; this may be a read error. J is TRBJ2-6 and V is TRBV6-2 or TRBV6-3; D assignment may be TRBD1 or TRBD2 (5 bases each). In germline, CDR1 is MNHEY, CDR2 SVGEGT. CDR3 length: 18 amino acids. The CDR3 DNA is TGTACCAGCAGTGGGGGACGGCCTATGGGGTCTGGGGCCAACGTCCTGACTTTC. Protein product: CTSSGGRPMGSGANVLTF.

This clonotype was seen at least ten times. The gene calls are TRBV6-2 or TRBV6-3 and TRBJ1-1; D is undetermined. The CDR3 totals 13 residues. Looked up from germline, CDR1 is MNHEY and CDR2 is SVGEGT. The V end lost 7 bases, the J end lost 0 bases, and 9 bases lay between the germline ends. The CDR3 nucleotides are TGTGCCAGCAATGCCCCGGTGAACACTGAAGCTTTCTTT. Its translation: CASNAPVNTEAFF.

This clonotype was detected ten times or more. The rearrangement uses TRBV7-6 and TRBJ2-2; D perhaps matches TRBD1 (6 bases). V was trimmed by 1 base and J by 7 bases, leaving 7 bases between them. There are 13 residues in the CDR3. Germline CDR1 SGHVS, CDR2 FNYEAQ. The CDR3 region has the DNA TGTGCCAGCAGCTTAGTACAGGGCGGGGAGCTGTTTTTT. This sequence encodes CASSLVQGGELFF.

This clonotype was counted many times. The chain combines TRBV19 with TRBJ2-7; D gene unclear. This CDR3 comprises 14 residues. Germline loops: CDR1 LNHDA, CDR2 SQIVND (reference sequence). V was clipped by 3 bases and J by 1 base, with 10 bases between them. CDR3 coding DNA: TGTGCCAGTAGTATTTTCCAAGGGTCCTACGAGCAGTACTTC. It translates to CASSIFQGSYEQYF.

This clonotype was seen repeatedly, ten times or more. The gene calls are TRBV18 and TRBJ1-3, with D hard to call. V shed 3 bases and J shed 0 bases, with 9 bases lying between them. Germline CDR1 is KGHSH and CDR2 is LQKENI. This CDR3 comprises 15 residues. The CDR3 here is CASSPDSSSGNTIYF. Written as DNA, the CDR3 is TGTGCCAGCTCACCTGACTCGAGCTCTGGAAACACCATATATTTT.

Ten or more counts support this clonotype. The chain is built from TRBV11-2 and TRBJ2-1; 7 bases match TRBD1. Per germline, CDR1 SGHAT and CDR2 FQNNGV. The CDR3 sequence is 16 residues long. V gave up 1 base and J gave up 5 bases; unmatched junction bases: 8. CDR3 loop: CASSLGRTGLNNEQFF. The CDR3 coding sequence is TGTGCCAGCAGCTTAGGTCGGACAGGATTGAACAATGAGCAGTTCTTC.

This clonotype has only a few counts. J is TRBJ2-7 and V is TRBV19; TRBD1 agrees at 9 bases. CDR3 size: 15 residues. The V gene end was trimmed by 6 bases and the J gene end by 0 bases; junction bases not matched to a gene: 6. Per the germline V gene, CDR1 is LNHDA and CDR2 is SQIVND (reference sequence). The CDR3 loop is CASSPGQGTSYEQYF. CDR3 sequence (DNA): TGTGCCAGTAGCCCGGGACAGGGAACCTCCTACGAGCAGTACTTC.

The count of this clonotype is one. The chain has TRBV25-1 and TRBJ2-7; TRBD1 matches at 7 bases. The CDR3 runs 14 residues. The V and J ends lost 1 base and 7 bases, in that order; junction bases with no gene match: 7. Germline V gives CDR1 MGHDK, CDR2 SYGVNS. CDR3 residues: CASSESTGRSEQYF. The CDR3 DNA reads TGTGCCAGCAGTGAATCGACAGGGCGCTCTGAGCAGTACTTC.

This clonotype was picked up a small number of times. One end of the junction fails to match germline, which may point to a read error. V and J are TRBV24-1 and TRBJ1-2; the match to TRBD1 covers 7 bases. Germline V gene data show CDR1 as KGHDR and CDR2 as SFDVKD. The CDR3 sequence is 14 residues long. CDR3 sequence (DNA): TGTGCCACCAGTGACCCTGGGCGGAGGGCAGGGGGAAACTTC. Translation gives CATSDPGRRAGGNF.

The chain carries TRBV20-1 and TRBJ1-2; weak D call: TRBD1 (5 bases). With 1 base removed from V and 12 bases from J, the gap between germline ends came to 12 bases. Germline-derived CDR1 and CDR2 are DFQATT and SNEGSKA (reference sequence). This CDR3 spans 11 amino acids. CDR3 in amino acids: CSARGQRVHTF. DNA for the CDR3: TGCAGTGCTAGAGGACAGAGGGTTCACACCTTC.

This rearrangement joins TRBV14 to TRBJ1-5; D gene ambiguous. The germline CDR1 and CDR2 sequences are SGHDN and FVKESK. CDR3 length: 13 residues. The V end was cut by 4 bases, the J end by 3 bases, with 7 bases between. The CDR3 DNA is TGTGCCAGCAGCCCCGATTACAATCAGCCCCAGCATTTT. Translated, it gives CASSPDYNQPQHF.

This clonotype has a handful of counts. This sequence joins TRBV4-3 and TRBJ2-2; D is possibly TRBD1 or TRBD2 (6 bases each). Trimming shortened V by 0 bases and J by 7 bases, and 21 bases separated the two germline ends. The CDR3 extends over 18 amino acids. The germline V gene has CDR1 LGHNA and CDR2 YSLEER. CDR3 sequence: CASSQDPRGAGEGGELFF. The CDR3 nucleotides read TGCGCCAGCAGCCAAGATCCACGCGGGGCAGGGGAAGGCGGGGAGCTGTTTTTT.

This clonotype was seen repeatedly, ten times or more. The chain carries TRBV12-5 and TRBJ2-1; possibly TRBD1 for D (5 bases). CDR3 size: 12 residues. Germline lookup yields CDR1 LGHNT and CDR2 FRNRAP. Trimming removed 5 bases at V and 7 bases at J, with 9 bases between. The CDR3 DNA follows: TGTGCTAGTGGTGGGGCAGGGAATGAGCAGTTCTTC. The encoded protein is CASGGAGNEQFF.

The V gene is TRBV20-1, the J gene TRBJ2-3; D is ambiguous. This CDR3 region has 16 residues. Trimming removed 2 bases at V and 3 bases at J, with 18 bases between. The germline CDR1 and CDR2 sequences are DFQATT and SNEGSKA (reference sequence). The CDR3 protein is CSARRPRISSTDTQYF. The CDR3 nucleotides read TGCAGTGCTAGACGCCCTCGGATCTCTAGTACAGATACGCAGTATTTT.

This clonotype was seen a few times. The DNA of the CDR3 is TGCAGTGCTAACACGTTTCATCGGGACAGGGGATTTTACGAGCAGTACTTC. Translation: CSANTFHRDRGFYEQYF. The genes are TRBV20-1 and TRBJ2-7; 10 bases fit TRBD1. CDR3 length: 17 residues. CDR1 and CDR2 from the germline V gene are DFQATT and SNEGSKA (reference sequence). J was trimmed by 4 bases and V by 4 bases; bases with no gene match: 16.

This clonotype was counted a few times. The rearrangement uses TRBV20-1 and TRBJ1-1; 7 nucleotides agree with TRBD1. The CDR3 sequence is 13 residues long. Germline CDR1 and CDR2: DFQATT and SNEGSKA (reference sequence). V lost 5 bases to trimming and J lost 3 bases; unmatched junction nucleotides: 6. CDR3 nucleotides: TGCAGTGCTCCGAGACAGGGAGACACTGAAGCTTTCTTT. Protein product: CSAPRQGDTEAFF.

This clonotype was seen repeatedly, ten times or more. The V gene is TRBV19, the J gene TRBJ2-3, with TRBD1 matching over 12 bases. V trimming: 5 bases; J trimming: 5 bases; junction bases outside the gene matches: 8. The CDR3 contains 16 residues. The germline gives CDR1 LNHDA, CDR2 SQIVND (reference sequence). DNA for the CDR3: TGTGCCAGTAGTCCACCGGGACAGGGGGCGGGAGATACGCAGTATTTT. Protein sequence: CASSPPGQGAGDTQYF.

This clonotype was seen ten or more times. J is TRBJ1-3 and V is TRBV20-1, with D possibly matching TRBD1 (5 bases). Germline V lookup: CDR1 DFQATT, CDR2 SNEGSKA (reference sequence). The V and J ends lost 7 bases and 2 bases respectively, with 18 bases between them. The CDR3 is 15 amino acids. CDR3 coding DNA: TGCAGTGTCGCAATGTCCCCCAGGGCTGGAAACACCATATATTTT. This translates into CSVAMSPRAGNTIYF.

The V gene is TRBV2, the J gene TRBJ1-2; D perhaps matches TRBD1 (6 bases). The germline V gene encodes CDR1 SNHLY and CDR2 FYNNEI. Trimming cost V 6 bases and J 6 bases, with 17 bases left between them. This CDR3 contains 14 residues. The CDR3 DNA reads TGTGCCAGCAGCCCGGACAGTCGTCGGGATGGCTACACCTTC. This codes for CASSPDSRRDGYTF.